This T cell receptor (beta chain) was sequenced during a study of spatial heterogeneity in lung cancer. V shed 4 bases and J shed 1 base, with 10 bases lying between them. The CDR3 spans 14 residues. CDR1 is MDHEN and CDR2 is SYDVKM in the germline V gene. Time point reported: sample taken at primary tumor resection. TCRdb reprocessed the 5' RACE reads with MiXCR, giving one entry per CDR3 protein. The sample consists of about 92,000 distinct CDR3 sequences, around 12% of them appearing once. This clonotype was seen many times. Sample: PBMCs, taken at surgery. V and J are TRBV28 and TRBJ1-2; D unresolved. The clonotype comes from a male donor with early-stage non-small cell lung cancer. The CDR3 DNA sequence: TGTGCCAGCAGTTCCTCTCCCCTTAACTATGGCTACACCTTC. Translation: CASSSSPLNYGYTF.